The clone carrying this T cell receptor (beta chain) appeared many times. The record originates from a study of T-cell memory formation after mild COVID-19. CDR3 length: 12 amino acids. The V end was cut by 7 bases, the J end by 4 bases, with 10 bases between. Germline lookup yields CDR1 SGHRS and CDR2 YFSETQ. TCR alpha and TCR beta cDNA libraries with sample barcodes and UMIs came from 5'RACE using constant-segment primers. TCRdb processed the 5' RACE reads anew with MiXCR; each CDR3 protein has one entry. Here the sample spans more than 400,000 distinct CDR3 sequences, about 20% being singletons. The chain is built from TRBV5-1 and TRBJ2-3, with D perhaps matching TRBD1 (5 bases). The sequencing sample was made of PBMCs or a T cell subset sorted from them (not recorded which). This receptor was identified in an adult woman who had mild COVID-19 (a few samples of this study predate the infection). Cell type and time point are not known. The CDR3 DNA follows: TGCGCCAGCTCCCAGGGTTCAGATACGCAGTATTTT. Translating it yields CASSQGSDTQYF. Complete variable domain (other parts from reference TRBV5-1 and TRBJ2-3): KAGVTQTPRYLIKTRGQQVTLSCSPISGHRSVSWYQQTPGQGLQFLFEYFSETQRNKGNFPGRFSGRQFSNSRSEMNVSTLELGDSALYLCASSQGSDTQYFGPGTRLTVL.